These 30 T cell receptor beta chains were sequenced from one sample in a study of cytomegalovirus exposure and HLA in healthy donors. 60 Vbeta and 13 Jbeta primers were used in PCR. Measured with immunoSEQ multiplex PCR; TCRdb has only the in-frame clones, and not every one. The table lists approximately 200,000 clones, roughly four fifths of them singletons. Sequenced input: PBMCs. The source of these receptors is a boy younger than 10 in good health and CMV-seronegative.

This chain connects TRBV7-9 to TRBJ2-5; TRBD1 aligns across 9 bases. The end of the DNA is better explained by TRBJ2-7, so the J call may be wrong. From germline, CDR1 is SEHNR and CDR2 FQNEAQ (reference sequence). The CDR3 has 14 residues. The CDR3 region has the DNA TGTGCCAGCAAACCGGGACAGGGTTATGACGAGCAGTACTTC. It specifies CASKPGQGYDEQYF.

V is TRBV18 and J is TRBJ2-1; no firm D call. The germline gives CDR1 KGHSH, CDR2 LQKENI. This CDR3 is built from 15 residues. The V end was cut by 0 bases, the J end by 8 bases, with 14 bases between. The CDR3 region has the DNA TGTGCCAGCTCACCACCAGTCTGGAAGCGCGATGAGCAGTTCTTC. It yields the protein CASSPPVWKRDEQFF.

This clone turned up a few times. The CDR3 reads CSVLASGANVLTF. The CDR3, as DNA: TGCAGCGTTCTTGCGTCTGGGGCCAACGTCCTGACTTTC. The V gene is TRBV29-1, the J gene TRBJ2-6, with D hard to call. Trimming took 5 bases from V and 1 from J, leaving 6 bases between them. Per germline, CDR1 SQVTM and CDR2 ANQGSEA. The CDR3 length is 13 residues.

The chain couples TRBV2 to TRBJ2-2; D possibly corresponds to TRBD1 (5 bases). The germline CDR1 and CDR2 sequences are SNHLY and FYNNEI. The V gene lost 1 base and the J gene lost 7 bases, with 13 bases spanning the gap. CDR3 length: 15 amino acids. The CDR3 loop is CASSEVGHLYGELFF. Written as DNA, the CDR3 is TGTGCCAGCAGTGAAGTAGGACACTTATACGGGGAGCTGTTTTTT.

The chain joins TRBV2 to TRBJ2-3; 15 positions agree with TRBD2. Germline V gives CDR1 SNHLY, CDR2 FYNNEI. CDR3 length equals 18 residues. The ends lost 6 bases at V and 6 bases at J; junction bases unmatched: 13. In DNA form, the CDR3 reads TGTGCCAGCAGCTCCGGGACTAGCGGGGGGCCTCTTTTCGATACGCAGTATTTT. Translating gives CASSSGTSGGPLFDTQYF.

J is TRBJ2-3 and V is TRBV4-2; 11 bases line up with TRBD2. CDR3 length: 18 amino acids. V gave up 2 bases and J gave up 2 bases; unmatched junction bases: 9. Germline V gene sequence: CDR1 LGHNA, CDR2 YNFKEQ. This CDR3 is CASSQRHTSGGPTDTQYF. DNA of the CDR3: TGTGCCAGCAGCCAACGACATACTAGCGGGGGACCCACAGATACGCAGTATTTT.

The chain has TRBV18 and TRBJ2-5; tentatively, D is TRBD1 (6 bases). Looked up from germline, CDR1 is KGHSH and CDR2 is LQKENI. V shed 6 bases and J shed 2 bases, with 10 bases lying between them. The CDR3 covers 13 residues. CDR3 loop: CASSLGTQETQYF. CDR3 bases: TGTGCCAGCTCTCTAGGGACACAAGAGACCCAGTACTTC.

The chain recombines TRBV2 with TRBJ1-2; tentative D call: TRBD1 (5 bases). There are 15 residues in the CDR3. CDR1 and CDR2 from the germline V gene are SNHLY and FYNNEI. Trimming removed 5 bases at V and 6 bases at J, with 19 bases between. CDR3 in amino acids: CASSSSGGTADGYTF. The CDR3 DNA reads TGTGCCAGCAGTTCGTCGGGGGGTACCGCGGATGGCTACACCTTC.

The chain couples TRBV4-3 to TRBJ2-1, with 9 positions matching TRBD1. Germline assignment: CDR1 LGHNA and CDR2 YSLEER. The V segment lost 8 bases and the J segment 4 bases; nucleotides outside the gene matches: 6. The length of the CDR3 is 14 residues. Here the CDR3 DNA reads TGCGCCAGCGGCGCCGGACAGGGGTACAATGAGCAGTTCTTC. It yields the protein CASGAGQGYNEQFF.

The sample holds one count of this clone. The chain uses TRBV6-1 and TRBJ2-5; TRBD2 is a possible D gene (5 bases). Germline V lookup: CDR1 MNHNS, CDR2 SASEGT. V was cut by 9 bases and J by 5 bases, with 19 bases left in between. CDR3 length: 14 amino acids. The CDR3 nucleotides read TGTGCCAGTAAATGGGAGAGAGGTAGGGAGACCCAGTACTTC. Its protein is CASKWERGRETQYF.

V usage is TRBV18 and J usage is TRBJ2-7; a possible D gene is TRBD2 (7 bases). The germline V gene has CDR1 KGHSH and CDR2 LQKENI. The V end lost 2 bases, the J end lost 0 bases, and 14 bases lay between the germline ends. The CDR3 totals 16 residues. The CDR3 DNA reads as TGTGCCAGCTCACCAATGCGGGGGCCCTTCTCCTACGAGCAGTACTTC. Translation: CASSPMRGPFSYEQYF.

This clone has just one count. The V call is TRBV10-3, the J call TRBJ2-3; tentative D call: TRBD1 (6 bases). From germline, CDR1 is ENHRY and CDR2 SYGVKD. CDR3 length: 14 amino acids. Trimming shortened V by 5 bases and J by 3 bases, and 12 bases separated the two germline ends. The DNA for the CDR3 is TGTGCCATCAGTTCTCTAGGGGGTACAGATACGCAGTATTTT. It is translated as CAISSLGGTDTQYF.

The J gene is TRBJ2-4, the V gene TRBV5-8, with 9 bases identical to TRBD2. V lost 5 bases to trimming and J lost 13 bases; unmatched junction nucleotides: 4. This CDR3 spans 11 amino acids. CDR1 is SGHTS and CDR2 is YDEGEE in the germline V gene. Here the CDR3 DNA reads TGTGCCAGCAGGCTAGCGGGGTTACAGTACTTC. It is translated as CASRLAGLQYF. The entire variable domain, with the rest obtained from reference TRBV5-8 and TRBJ2-4, is as follows: EAGVTQSPTHLIKTRGQQATLRCSPISGHTSVYWYQQALGLGLQFLLWYDEGEERNRGNFPPRFSGRQFPNYSSELNVNALELEDSALYLCASRLAGLQYFGAGTRLSVL.

This clone has only one observation. The chain employs TRBV7-2 and TRBJ2-1, with 10 nucleotides matching TRBD2. The germline gives CDR1 SGHTA, CDR2 FQGNSA. The length of the CDR3 is 15 residues. V gave up 6 bases and J gave up 6 bases; unmatched junction bases: 8. CDR3 nucleotides: TGTGCCAGCAGACGGACTAGCGGAGAACTCAATGAGCAGTTCTTC. It is translated as CASRRTSGELNEQFF.

The chain joins TRBV19 to TRBJ1-2, with a weak D call TRBD1 (6 bases). This CDR3 region has 13 residues. Germline V lookup: CDR1 LNHDA, CDR2 SQIVND (reference sequence). The V end lost 8 bases, the J end lost 6 bases, and 16 bases lay between the germline ends. The CDR3 nucleotides read TGTGCCAGTCCCCCCCTCAGGGGCCATGGCTACACCTTC. Translated: CASPPLRGHGYTF.

V usage is TRBV10-3 and J usage is TRBJ1-1; D might be TRBD1 (6 bases). Germline loops: CDR1 ENHRY, CDR2 SYGVKD. V shed 2 bases and J shed 2 bases, with 9 bases lying between them. The CDR3 consists of 14 residues. In DNA, the CDR3 is TGTGCCATCAGTGAGAAGGGGGAAAACACTGAAGCTTTCTTT. Translation gives CAISEKGENTEAFF.

The gene calls are TRBV12-5 and TRBJ2-7; 9 bases map to TRBD1. Germline V gene data show CDR1 as LGHNT and CDR2 as FRNRAP. This CDR3 is built from 15 residues. V shed 5 bases and J 4 bases; nucleotides not matched to a gene: 9. The CDR3 is CASGDYRGHPYEQYF. The CDR3 DNA sequence: TGTGCTAGTGGTGACTACAGGGGGCATCCTTACGAGCAGTACTTC.

In its sample, this clone was seen a few times. This chain connects TRBV19 to TRBJ1-2, with TRBD1 matching 9 bases. The J segment lost 8 bases and the V segment lost 0 bases, leaving 4 bases of the junction unmatched. Germline V gene sequence: CDR1 LNHDA, CDR2 SQIVND (reference sequence). The CDR3 is made up of 14 amino acids. CDR3: CASSIEGQGGGYTF. CDR3 coding DNA: TGTGCCAGTAGTATAGAGGGACAGGGTGGAGGCTACACCTTC.

The chain joins TRBV7-2 to TRBJ2-5, with 9 bases fitting TRBD2. Germline CDR1 and CDR2: SGHTA and FQGNSA. The V segment lost 1 base and the J segment 1 base; nucleotides outside the gene matches: 1. This CDR3 is built from 15 residues. The CDR3 DNA reads as TGTGCCAGCAGCTTAGTAGCGGGGGTCCAAGAGACCCAGTACTTC. Residues: CASSLVAGVQETQYF. Variable domain in full (rest from reference TRBV7-2 and TRBJ2-5): GAGVSQSPSNKVTEKGKDVELRCDPISGHTALYWYRQSLGQGLEFLIYFQGNSAPDKSGLPSDRFSAERTGGSVSTLTIQRTQQEDSAVYLCASSLVAGVQETQYFGPGTRLLVL.

This chain connects TRBV6-5 to TRBJ1-4; D is undetermined. This CDR3 has 15 amino acids. V was cut by 3 bases and J by 5 bases, with 13 bases left in between. Germline lookup yields CDR1 MNHEY and CDR2 SVGAGI. As DNA, the CDR3 is TGTGCCAGCAGTTATCGCGGGAGCCGAAATGAAAAACTGTTTTTT. Encoded protein: CASSYRGSRNEKLFF.

The chain carries TRBV2 and TRBJ2-5; D might be TRBD1 (5 bases). Germline values: CDR1 SNHLY, CDR2 FYNNEI. With 7 bases removed from V and 0 bases from J, the gap between germline ends came to 12 bases. The CDR3 extends over 14 amino acids. The CDR3 region has the DNA TGTGCCAGCAAAGTGGGGCTTAACCAAGAGACCCAGTACTTC. Translated: CASKVGLNQETQYF.

This clone was counted only a few times. Within the sample, other DNA sequences also encode this same CDR3. This rearrangement joins TRBV7-2 to TRBJ2-3; TRBD2 matches 7 bases. The CDR3 has 14 residues. The junction had 2 bases not matched to a gene; V was cut back by 5 bases and J by 0 bases. Germline V gives CDR1 SGHTA, CDR2 FQGNSA. The CDR3 DNA follows: TGTGCCAGCAGCCCGCGGGGGAGCACAGATACGCAGTATTTT. Its protein product is CASSPRGSTDTQYF.

The chain couples TRBV19 to TRBJ1-2; 9 bases are a match to TRBD1. The V gene end was trimmed by 4 bases and the J gene end by 7 bases; junction bases not matched to a gene: 7. The CDR3 length is 14 residues. CDR1 and CDR2 from the germline V gene are LNHDA and SQIVND (reference sequence). CDR3 DNA sequence: TGTGCCAGTAGTACCTCGGGACAGGGATTTGGCTACACCTTC. Translation: CASSTSGQGFGYTF.

This CDR3 is CASSQRIAGTSLDNEQFF. CDR3 DNA sequence: TGTGCCAGCAGCCAGAGGATCGCCGGGACTAGCTTAGACAATGAGCAGTTCTTC. V gene TRBV4-2 combines with J gene TRBJ2-1, with 9 bases fitting TRBD2. Germline-derived CDR1 and CDR2 are LGHNA and YNFKEQ. This CDR3 is built from 18 residues. J lost 5 bases, V lost 3 bases, and 14 bases had no gene match.

The gene calls are TRBV4-3 and TRBJ1-4; TRBD1 is a possible D gene (6 bases). Trimming took off 3 bases at V and 7 bases at J, with 18 bases between the two ends. In germline, CDR1 is LGHNA, CDR2 YSLEER. This CDR3 has 16 residues. In DNA, the CDR3 is TGCGCCAGCAGCCAGGTCCGCACAGGGAGGGGTGAAAAACTGTTTTTT. Translation gives CASSQVRTGRGEKLFF.

The J gene is TRBJ2-5, the V gene TRBV10-3; possible D gene TRBD1, 6 bases. From germline, CDR1 is ENHRY and CDR2 SYGVKD. CDR3 length: 15 amino acids. Trimming pared 3 bases from V and 5 bases from J, leaving 16 bases between. Written as DNA, the CDR3 is TGTGCCATCAGTGACAATGGGCAGGGGTGGGAGACCCAGTACTTC. Residues: CAISDNGQGWETQYF.

The V and J genes are TRBV4-2 and TRBJ1-1; D might be TRBD1 (5 bases). The CDR3 length is 16 residues. Germline values: CDR1 LGHNA, CDR2 YNFKEQ. V was clipped by 1 base and J by 4 bases, with 16 bases between them. The CDR3 loop reads CASSQVGVTTFTEAFF. The CDR3 region has the DNA TGTGCCAGCAGCCAAGTAGGGGTGACAACTTTCACTGAAGCTTTCTTT.

In this sample, this clone turned up once. This chain joins TRBV4-3 and TRBJ2-7; 8 bases agree with TRBD1. Germline trimming cut 0 bases from V and 4 bases from J; bases unmatched to any gene: 5. CDR1 is LGHNA, CDR2 YSLEER, per germline. There are 15 residues in the CDR3. The CDR3 nucleotides read TGCGCCAGCAGCCAAGATCACAGGGGGTTTTACGAGCAGTACTTC. Protein product: CASSQDHRGFYEQYF.

CDR3 loop: CASSERTIAPEQYF. For the CDR3, the DNA is TGTGCCAGCAGCGAAAGGACTATAGCTCCCGAGCAGTACTTC. The rearrangement joins TRBV7-8 to TRBJ2-7, with D possibly matching TRBD2 (6 bases). Germline V CDR1 and CDR2: SGHVS, FQNEAQ. V was trimmed by 5 bases and J by 6 bases, leaving 17 bases between them. The CDR3 runs 14 residues.

The chain links TRBV7-3 to TRBJ2-1; tentative D call: TRBD2 (7 bases). V lost 5 bases, J lost 3 bases, and 17 bases lay in between. Germline V gene data show CDR1 as SGHTA and CDR2 as FQGTGA. This CDR3 has 16 amino acids. The CDR3 here is CASSRLGGANYNEQFF. In DNA, the CDR3 is TGTGCCAGCAGCCGTTTGGGGGGGGCGAACTACAATGAGCAGTTCTTC.